This T cell receptor (beta chain) was sequenced in a study of beta chain features in type 1 diabetes. The sample holds a few counts of this clone. Its cognate antigen is unknown. The CDR3 has 17 residues. V shed 3 bases and J 3 bases; nucleotides not matched to a gene: 5. The germline V gene has CDR1 SNHLY and CDR2 FYNNEI. General observations from the study: There was a moderate but significant shortening of TCRB CDR3s in all four CD4+ subsets of Type 1 diabetes patients.

Every isolated RNA sample was fully reverse transcribed, so sequencing captured expressed TCRB transcripts. Measured with immunoSEQ multiplex PCR; TCRdb has only the in-frame clones, and not every one. The table includes roughly 100,000 clones, about 26% detected once. This clonotype was obtained from a woman between 18 and 29 years old with type 1 diabetes. What was sequenced was central memory CD4+ T cells from blood. This chain links TRBV2 with TRBJ2-2; 12 bases fit TRBD2. The DNA of the CDR3 is TGTGCCAGCAGTGAGAGACTAGCGGGAGTCCACACCGGGGAGCTGTTTTTT. Its translation is CASSERLAGVHTGELFF.